This T cell receptor (beta chain) was captured in a study of blood T cell repertoires in COVID-19. The overall study: Samples came from the United States, Italy and Spain, spanning acute and convalescent COVID-19. PBMCs, B-cell-depleted T cells, or T cells provided the cDNA or gDNA that made up the material.

Trimming removed 2 bases from V and 6 bases from J; junction bases left unmatched: 4. Germline CDR1 reads KGHSH; CDR2 reads LQKENI. This CDR3 region has 14 residues. In the original analysis: Reference gene primer amplification yielded estimated nucleated cell counts. Profiling relied on immunoSEQ multiplex PCR, and the TCRdb table lists in-frame clones only, not all of them. V and J calls and clone size are those listed in that table; D and trimming were worked out from the DNA. Among about 46,000 clones, roughly 88% were seen once, and the ten largest hold approximately 15%. Sequencing input: peripheral blood. This chain links TRBV18 with TRBJ2-1; 7 bases match TRBD1. The TCR comes from a human donor in a cohort sampled during active COVID-19. The donor label of this sample is uncertain. CDR3 coding DNA: TGTGCCAGCTCACCAGAGACAGGGCCCAATGAGCAGTTCTTC. Translated: CASSPETGPNEQFF.